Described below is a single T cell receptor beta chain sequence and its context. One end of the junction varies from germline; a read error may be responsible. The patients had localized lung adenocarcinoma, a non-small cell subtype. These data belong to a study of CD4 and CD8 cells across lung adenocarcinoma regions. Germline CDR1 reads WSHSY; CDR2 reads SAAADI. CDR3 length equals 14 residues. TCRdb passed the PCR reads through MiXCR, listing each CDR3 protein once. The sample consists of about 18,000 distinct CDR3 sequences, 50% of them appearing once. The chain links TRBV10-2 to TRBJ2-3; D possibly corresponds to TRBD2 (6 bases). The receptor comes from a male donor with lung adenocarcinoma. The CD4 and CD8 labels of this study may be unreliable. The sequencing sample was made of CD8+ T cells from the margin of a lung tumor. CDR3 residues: CASTGPGAKNTQYF. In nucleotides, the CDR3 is TGCGCCAGCACGGGTCCGGGAGCCAAGAACACTCAGTATTTC.